The T cell receptor beta chain described here comes from a study of blood T cell repertoires in COVID-19. The wider study: The United States, Italy and Spain supplied acute and convalescent COVID-19 samples. PBMCs, B-cell-depleted T cells, or T cells provided the cDNA or gDNA that made up the material.

Authors' data handling: Scientists estimated how many nucleated cells there were by amplifying reference gene primers. The assay was immunoSEQ multiplex PCR, and TCRdb's table has in-frame clones only and misses some. The V and J calls and clone size were taken over from that table, and D and trimming were inferred from the DNA. The table lists almost 70,000 clones, around 77% of them singletons. From germline, CDR1 is PRHDT and CDR2 FYEKMQ (reference sequence). The V end was cut by 6 bases, the J end by 2 bases, with 22 bases between. This CDR3 is built from 17 residues. This receptor was identified in a man aged 60-69 years with acute or convalescent COVID-19. V gene TRBV13 combines with J gene TRBJ1-1; D gene unclear. What was sequenced was peripheral blood. CDR3 sequence reads: CASSHRRGPLRNTEAFF. DNA of the CDR3: TGTGCCAGCAGTCATAGGCGGGGTCCTCTTAGAAACACTGAAGCTTTCTTT.